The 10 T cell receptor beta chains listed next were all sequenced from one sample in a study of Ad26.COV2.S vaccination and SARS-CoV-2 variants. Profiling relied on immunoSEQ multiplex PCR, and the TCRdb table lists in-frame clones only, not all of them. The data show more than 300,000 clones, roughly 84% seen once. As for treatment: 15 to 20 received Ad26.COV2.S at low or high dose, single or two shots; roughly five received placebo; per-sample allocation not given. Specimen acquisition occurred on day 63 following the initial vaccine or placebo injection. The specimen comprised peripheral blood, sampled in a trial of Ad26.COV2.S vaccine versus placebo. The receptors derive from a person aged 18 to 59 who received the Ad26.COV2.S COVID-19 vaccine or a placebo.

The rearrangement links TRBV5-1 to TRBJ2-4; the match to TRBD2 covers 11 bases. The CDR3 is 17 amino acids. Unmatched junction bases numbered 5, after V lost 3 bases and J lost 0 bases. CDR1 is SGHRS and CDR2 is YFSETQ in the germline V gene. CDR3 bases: TGCGCCAGCAGCTCCCTAGCGGGGGGAGTAGCCAAAAACATTCAGTACTTC. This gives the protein CASSSLAGGVAKNIQYF. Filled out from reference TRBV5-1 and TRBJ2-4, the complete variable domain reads KAGVTQTPRYLIKTRGQQVTLSCSPISGHRSVSWYQQTPGQGLQFLFEYFSETQRNKGNFPGRFSGRQFSNSRSEMNVSTLELGDSALYLCASSSLAGGVAKNIQYFGAGTRLSVL.

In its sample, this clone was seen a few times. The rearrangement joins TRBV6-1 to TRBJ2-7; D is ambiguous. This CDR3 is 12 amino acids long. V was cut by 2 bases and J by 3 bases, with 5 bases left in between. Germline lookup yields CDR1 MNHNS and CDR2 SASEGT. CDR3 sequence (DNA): TGTGCCAGCAGTGAAACCCTCTACGAGCAGTACTTC. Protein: CASSETLYEQYF.

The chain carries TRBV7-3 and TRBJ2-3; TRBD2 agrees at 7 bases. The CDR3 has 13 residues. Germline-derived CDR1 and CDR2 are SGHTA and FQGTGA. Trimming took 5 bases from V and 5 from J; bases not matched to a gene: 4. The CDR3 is CASSRIAGDTQYF. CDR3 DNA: TGTGCCAGCAGCCGGATAGCGGGAGATACGCAGTATTTT.

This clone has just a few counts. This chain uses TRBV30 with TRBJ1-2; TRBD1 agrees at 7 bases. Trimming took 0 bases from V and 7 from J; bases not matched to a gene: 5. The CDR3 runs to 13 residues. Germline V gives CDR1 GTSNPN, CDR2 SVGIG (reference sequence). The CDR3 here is CAWSVKGAVGYTF. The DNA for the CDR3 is TGTGCCTGGAGTGTCAAGGGGGCAGTTGGCTACACCTTC. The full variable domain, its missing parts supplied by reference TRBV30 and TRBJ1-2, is SQTIHQWPATLVQPVGSPLSLECTVEGTSNPNLYWYRQAAGRGLQLLFYSVGIGQISSEVPQNLSASRPQDRQFILSSKKLLLSDSGFYLCAWSVKGAVGYTFGSGTRLTVV.

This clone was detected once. CDR3 residues: CASSLRGQGANEKLFF. CDR3 DNA: TGTGCCAGCAGCTTACGAGGGCAGGGGGCCAATGAAAAACTGTTTTTT. The chain has TRBV13 and TRBJ1-4, with 8 bases identical to TRBD1. The CDR3 has 16 residues. V lost 2 bases to trimming and J lost 5 bases; unmatched junction nucleotides: 7. Germline values: CDR1 PRHDT, CDR2 FYEKMQ (reference sequence).

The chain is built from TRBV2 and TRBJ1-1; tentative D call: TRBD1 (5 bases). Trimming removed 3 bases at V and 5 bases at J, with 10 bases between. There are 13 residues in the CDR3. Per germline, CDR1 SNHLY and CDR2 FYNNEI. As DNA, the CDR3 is TGTGCCAGCAGTGAGGACACCTGGACTGAAGCTTTCTTT. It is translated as CASSEDTWTEAFF.

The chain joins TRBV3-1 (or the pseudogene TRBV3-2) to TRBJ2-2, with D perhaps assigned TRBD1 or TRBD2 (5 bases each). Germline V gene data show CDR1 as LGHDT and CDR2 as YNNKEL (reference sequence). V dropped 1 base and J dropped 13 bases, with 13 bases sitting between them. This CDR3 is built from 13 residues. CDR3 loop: CASSQAPGRRLFF. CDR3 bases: TGTGCCAGCAGCCAAGCCCCGGGGCGGAGGCTGTTTTTT.

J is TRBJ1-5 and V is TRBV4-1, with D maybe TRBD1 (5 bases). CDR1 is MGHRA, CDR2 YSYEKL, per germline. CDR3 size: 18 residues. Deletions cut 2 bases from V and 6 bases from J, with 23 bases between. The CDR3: CASSQLRGEKTGGQPQHF. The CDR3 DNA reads TGCGCCAGCAGCCAACTCCGGGGCGAGAAAACGGGCGGTCAGCCCCAGCATTTT.

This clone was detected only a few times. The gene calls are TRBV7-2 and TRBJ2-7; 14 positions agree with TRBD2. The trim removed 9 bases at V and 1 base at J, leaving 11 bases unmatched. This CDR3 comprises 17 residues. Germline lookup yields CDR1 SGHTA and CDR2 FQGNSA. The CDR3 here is CASSPGTSGGPSYEQYF. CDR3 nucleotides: TGTGCCAGTTCTCCCGGGACTAGCGGGGGTCCGTCCTACGAGCAGTACTTC. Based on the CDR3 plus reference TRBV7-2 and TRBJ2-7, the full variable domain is GAGVSQSPSNKVTEKGKDVELRCDPISGHTALYWYRQSLGQGLEFLIYFQGNSAPDKSGLPSDRFSAERTGGSVSTLTIQRTQQEDSAVYLCASSPGTSGGPSYEQYFGPGTRLTVT.

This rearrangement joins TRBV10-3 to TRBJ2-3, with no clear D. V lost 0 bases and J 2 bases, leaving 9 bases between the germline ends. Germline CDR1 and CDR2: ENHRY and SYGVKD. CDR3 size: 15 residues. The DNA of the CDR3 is TGTGCCATCAGTGAGTCGGGTACAATCACAGATACGCAGTATTTT. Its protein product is CAISESGTITDTQYF.